This TCR beta chain appears in the sequencing data of a study of cytomegalovirus exposure and HLA in healthy donors (dated by TCRdb to the late 2010s). Broadly, across the study: An earlier analysis of roughly 500 of the donors reported roughly 300 Gb of sequence data and 117 million unique TCR beta sequences obtained from around 190 million T cells. Roughly 310 gigabases of sequencing data and 80 million or so unique TCR sequences were included in an early release covering roughly 600 HLA-typed donors. The genetic ancestry cluster associated with self-reported Caucasian donors included roughly four fifths of the roughly 400 genotyped donors. The study aimed to test whether signatures of past pathogen exposure could be identified by cataloging public T cell receptors. The study profiled the T cell repertoires of hundreds of subjects by immunosequencing and related them to cytomegalovirus serostatus. In addition to the first cohort of approximately 670 subjects, a separate validation cohort of under 150 different subjects was used. The study combined high-throughput TCR immunosequencing, statistical association of individual TCRs with disease status, and machine learning to predict cytomegalovirus infection status. A later analysis re-examined previously published TCR beta repertoires from more than 650 donors and added high-resolution HLA genotyping to investigate patterns of TCR occurrence. Rather than using new phenotypic data, the later analysis identified candidate immune exposures from TCR beta sequences and from how often those sequences occurred across donors. In an earlier analysis of about 590 of the donors, high-throughput TCR beta sequencing was used to judge whether each TCR beta V gene segment behaved as functional or pseudogenic. Donor age, sex, ethnicity and CMV serostatus were compiled alongside the repertoire data. A later genetic analysis used genome-wide SNP genotypes for about 65% of the roughly 670 donors, treating that subset as a discovery cohort. Every repertoire in the discovery cohort had been generated on one and the same sequencing platform. HLA typing included class I and class II loci at four-digit resolution. The number of typed donors differed by locus: about 620-630 for A, B, C, DRB1 and DQB1; some 540 for DQA1; 606 for DPA1; and some 450 for DPB1. About 5 DR-DQ haplotypes were handled as single units for association and clustering, since linkage in the cohort was strong. Across roughly 420 genotyped donors of the cohort, an average of about 250,000 unique TCR beta nucleotide sequences per donor were sequenced, and approximately 17% of those sequences were non-productive.

The CDR3 sequence holds 14 residues, the cysteine and phenylalanine included. Only the CDR3 portion is preserved as DNA: 42 bases, with reading frame beginning at the first base. CDR1 and CDR2, looked up from the germline V gene (reference sequence), are GTSNPN and SVGIG. Relative to germline, V is 0 bases shorter and J is 1 base shorter, with 9 bases between their ends. The cohort consisted of some 730 healthy bone marrow donors. At the time of sampling, every cohort member was nominally healthy, though immune exposures that went unrecorded were likely present. The donor tested CMV seropositive, placing the donor among the 290 or so seropositive members of the cohort. Every donor gave a peripheral blood sample, and the peripheral blood mononuclear cells from that sample were used for TCR beta sequencing. Genomic DNA was extracted from the blood cell samples with the Qiagen DNeasy Blood Extraction Kit.

As regards this clone: Its antigen is unknown. No much larger clone is present one base from it, and per-base qualities are unavailable.

The library was made by the immunoSEQ multiplex PCR assay. The multiplex PCR relied on a mix of 60 forward primers for TCR Vbeta segments and 13 reverse primers for TCR Jbeta segments. A multiplex PCR assay on genomic DNA amplified the CDR3 region of rearranged TCR beta genes. The Illumina HiSeq System was used to sequence the amplified TCR beta libraries as 87-base-pair reads. The published analysis was carried out like this. A later analysis counted some 74 million unique TCR beta chains across the 700 or so repertoires, and roughly 11 million of these chains were shared by at least two donors. Raw reads were error-corrected and collapsed into unique sequences with a nearest-neighbor algorithm that merged closely related sequences to remove PCR and sequencing errors. Alignment of CDR3 sequences to IMGT reference sequences was used to assign V, D and J gene segments. For a sequence to be retained, a match of at least six nucleotides was required to both a V gene segment and a J gene segment. Rearrangements were called productive when the CDR3 lacked stop codons and stayed in frame with V and J; all others were non-productive. CDR3 was defined according to IMGT convention as the region running from the second conserved V-encoded cysteine to the conserved J-encoded phenylalanine. The earlier analysis of about 530 of the donors excluded any sequence lacking an unambiguous match to a single V gene segment. An earlier analysis of 500 to 600 of the donors classified V segments as functional when productive rearrangements were above 56.7% and as segregating when the standard deviation between donors was above 5%. A statistical classification framework was built for diagnosing cytomegalovirus status from the catalog of TCR beta chain sequences. A later analysis assigned V and J genes by comparing TCR nucleotide sequences with IMGT/GENE-DB human TR gene sequences. Using the TCRdist pipeline, a later analysis assigned CDR3 sequences along with most-parsimonious VDJ recombination scenarios. In a later analysis, every TCR beta chain was defined by the combination of its CDR3 amino acid sequence and its V-gene family, and reads without a unique V-gene family were dropped. To address suspected cross-contamination and a sequencing artifact, a later analysis removed over 500 highly shared, low-generation-probability nucleotide sequences. For each public chain, a later analysis derived a clonal expansion index from normalized ranks of inferred template counts within each repertoire. In a later analysis, generation probabilities were computed using a VDJ recombination model fitted to out-of-frame rearrangements, and the results were checked against IGoR. In a later analysis, hypergeometric tests were used to score TCR-TCR, TCR-HLA and TCR-CMV co-occurrence, with a repertoire-size bias correction applied to TCR pairs. To estimate false discovery rates, a later analysis permuted the HLA or CMV assignments 20 times. In a later analysis, co-occurring TCRs were grouped using DBSCAN, and TCRdist sequence similarity was added for clustering within HLA-allele-positive subsets. Repertoires with fewer than 30,000 or more than 120,000 public chains were left out of co-occurrence clustering, as were about 5 repertoires with anomalous nucleotide sharing. This is the immuneACCESS table as TCRdb keeps it, with only in-frame sequences that have V and J called. A part of the clones is gone; compared with another copy, unresolved V genes explain less than half, and the rest is unexplained. The V and J calls and clone size come from that table; D and trimming were worked out from the DNA. The sample contains tens of thousands of clones, nearly 80% of them found a single time. More than 20% of the sample is taken by the ten largest.

The full study reports these points: The study listed 150 to 200 TCR beta chains as associated with cytomegalovirus. A later analysis found that HLA-associated TCR beta chains were more clonally expanded and had lower generation probabilities than equally common non-associated chains. The authors suggested that the approach could potentially be generalized to other disease states and immunological phenotypes. Broadly in line with IMGT annotations, most TCR beta V segments showed up in productive rearrangements about 90% or about 30% of the time in an earlier analysis of around 550 of the donors. Specific HLA alleles were associated with 15,000 to 20,000 TCR beta sequences at a false discovery rate of 0.05 in a later analysis. In a later analysis, TCR association rates were found to vary across HLA loci, with the most associated TCRs seen for DRB1 alleles and the fewest for HLA-C alleles. When HLA alleles, especially DR and DQ, strongly co-occurred, TCR associations were difficult to assign to individual alleles. The classifier was reported to diagnose cytomegalovirus status with high specificity and sensitivity in both the original cohort and the validation cohort. Correlated functional status among segregating V segments might be attributable to linkage disequilibrium, but an unknown experimental factor could not be ruled out. CMV serostatus was the only immune exposure information available for the cohort. The sequencing pipeline was judged likely to have produced a cluster of highly shared sequence variants as a technical artifact. Roughly uniform sequencing depth across donors was assumed in presence/absence analyses, although this assumption may not hold. While some public TCRs were present in many individuals, most TCR sequences turned up only very rarely across donors. A further reported finding was that TCR beta sequences accurately predicted the HLA-A and HLA-B alleles for most subjects in the first cohort. V-gene and J-gene trimming of TCR beta chains was associated with a missense DCLRE1C variant in a later genetic analysis, and the association was replicated in an independent cohort. A later analysis found that most CMV-associated TCR beta chains appeared HLA-restricted, with HLA associations seemingly driven largely by CMV exposure. A later analysis reported that several top co-occurrence clusters appeared linked to parvovirus B19, influenza, CMV and Epstein-Barr virus. In a later genetic analysis, fewer N-insertions in productive TCRs were reported among donors in an Asian-associated ancestry cluster than the roughly 700-donor mean. Because counts were too low, around 17 rarely observed V segments, including chromosome 9 orphons, were left out of the earlier analysis of about 500 of the donors. In this cohort, only TCR beta chains were sequenced, and detectable features were limited by the absence of alpha or paired-chain data. Some IMGT-functional V segments, including TRBV6-2 and TRBV6-3, could not be told apart with the 87-base-pair reads, so those segments were excluded. Because HLA typing was missing for some donors at each locus, association tests included only the typed subset. A few of the identified cytomegalovirus-associated TCR beta chains were confirmed in vitro to be specific for cytomegalovirus antigens.

The chain was built from TRBV30 and TRBJ1-1; the D gene lacks a confident call. Sample: PBMCs. The sequence was collected from a woman between 45 and 65 years old in good health and CMV-seropositive. The bases are TGTGCCTGGAGTGTTTCTATCGGGAACACTGAAGCTTTCTTT. Its protein reads: CAWSVSIGNTEAFF.